A selection of T cell receptor beta chains follows, all from one sample in a study of CD8+ T cells in alopecia areata. Measured with immunoSEQ multiplex PCR; TCRdb has only the in-frame clones, and not every one. Seen here are 120,000 or so clones, roughly 57% observed once, and the top ten hold approximately 5.1%. Source: CD4+ T cells sorted from blood, taken at week 4, from a patient treated with tofacitinib. All receptors derive from a human donor with alopecia areata. Each CDR3 is given with its conserved first and last residue.

j_call: TRBJ2-1; v_call: TRBV10-3; cdr3_aa: CAISESFGGNEQFF
j_call: TRBJ2-3; v_call: TRBV7-2; cdr3_aa: CASSPTRGAQYF
j_call: TRBJ2-1; v_call: TRBV5-1; cdr3_aa: CASRRGATGETYNEQFF
j_call: TRBJ1-1; v_call: TRBV10-3; cdr3_aa: CAIGRGARDTEAFF
j_call: TRBJ1-2; v_call: TRBV28; cdr3_aa: CASSPGEIDGYTF
j_call: TRBJ1-2; v_call: TRBV4-2; cdr3_aa: CASSQQQQDGYTF
j_call: TRBJ2-5; v_call: TRBV2; cdr3_aa: CATPRAGGQETQYF
j_call: TRBJ2-7; v_call: TRBV4-2; cdr3_aa: CASSQDGLAERAYEQYF
j_call: TRBJ1-2; v_call: TRBV7-2; cdr3_aa: CASSLRDHHGYTF
j_call: TRBJ2-3; v_call: TRBV6-1; cdr3_aa: CASSEEPGLMSDTQYF
j_call: TRBJ2-2; v_call: TRBV5-1; cdr3_aa: CASRQGQGGGELFF
j_call: TRBJ2-7; v_call: TRBV19; cdr3_aa: CASSGTNSYEQYF
j_call: TRBJ1-1; v_call: TRBV19; cdr3_aa: CASSVGTSEAFF
j_call: TRBJ2-7; v_call: TRBV27; cdr3_aa: CATSPYSDSYEQYF
j_call: TRBJ2-5; v_call: TRBV29-1; cdr3_aa: CSGRTGGSRQETQYF
j_call: TRBJ1-1; v_call: TRBV29-1; cdr3_aa: CSARLRITEAFF
j_call: TRBJ2-2; v_call: TRBV7-2; cdr3_aa: CASSLKGLAGGFTGELFF
j_call: TRBJ2-2; v_call: TRBV25-1; cdr3_aa: CASNPGQGYTGELFF
j_call: TRBJ2-6; v_call: TRBV6-6; cdr3_aa: CASTPGANVLTF
j_call: TRBJ2-1; v_call: TRBV6-6; cdr3_aa: CASSYSGRGVSEQFF
j_call: TRBJ2-7; v_call: TRBV7-7; cdr3_aa: CASSPALSGTYEQYF
j_call: TRBJ1-5; v_call: TRBV2; cdr3_aa: CASSEGRAAVQPQHF
j_call: TRBJ2-3; v_call: TRBV7-9; cdr3_aa: CASSLTSVDTQYF
j_call: TRBJ1-2; v_call: TRBV28; cdr3_aa: CASRSSTGGAGGYTF
j_call: TRBJ2-3; v_call: TRBV4-1; cdr3_aa: CASSQGPRQGNADTQYF
j_call: TRBJ2-3; v_call: TRBV25-1; cdr3_aa: CASSPNPLLDRFLHTQYF
j_call: TRBJ1-5; v_call: TRBV5-6; cdr3_aa: CASSSFGGPNQPQHF
j_call: TRBJ1-2; v_call: TRBV11-2; cdr3_aa: CASSRGGFYGYTF
j_call: TRBJ2-7; v_call: TRBV29-1; cdr3_aa: CSVVSEYSYEQYF
j_call: TRBJ2-1; v_call: TRBV29-1; cdr3_aa: CSVLTGGVGNEQFF
j_call: TRBJ1-1; v_call: TRBV7-2; cdr3_aa: CASSQQGGTEAFF
j_call: TRBJ2-7; v_call: TRBV29-1; cdr3_aa: CSAPLRRLYEQYF
j_call: TRBJ1-2; v_call: TRBV5-1; cdr3_aa: CASSRDRTGGQGYGYTF
j_call: TRBJ1-5; v_call: TRBV30; cdr3_aa: CAWRLAGVDNQPQHF
j_call: TRBJ1-2; v_call: TRBV30; cdr3_aa: CAWSGTTSGYGYTF
j_call: TRBJ2-7; v_call: TRBV15; cdr3_aa: CATSRDLGRAYEQYF
j_call: TRBJ2-6; v_call: TRBV23-1; cdr3_aa: CASSHLSGTGPVCGANVLTF
j_call: TRBJ2-7; v_call: TRBV5-1; cdr3_aa: CASSLAGGIYEQYF
j_call: TRBJ2-7; v_call: TRBV6-5; cdr3_aa: CASSYSRDSYEQYF
j_call: TRBJ2-7; v_call: TRBV30; cdr3_aa: CAWSVNYEQYF
j_call: TRBJ2-7; v_call: TRBV2; cdr3_aa: CASSEAGAGSYEQYF
j_call: TRBJ2-7; v_call: TRBV6-6; cdr3_aa: CASSSPGQGVGEQYF
j_call: TRBJ2-7; v_call: TRBV30; cdr3_aa: CAWSVLWTQYF
j_call: TRBJ2-7; v_call: TRBV10-3; cdr3_aa: CAIRGDRVYEQYF
j_call: TRBJ2-7; v_call: TRBV19; cdr3_aa: CASSIEGNEQYF
j_call: TRBJ1-1; v_call: TRBV5-4; cdr3_aa: CASSQDWGNTEAFF
j_call: TRBJ2-1; v_call: TRBV29-1; cdr3_aa: CSGGNRAFYNEQFF
j_call: TRBJ2-7; v_call: TRBV5-6; cdr3_aa: CASSGGTYEQYF
j_call: TRBJ2-3; v_call: TRBV11-2; cdr3_aa: CASSVPGGTQYF
j_call: TRBJ1-5; v_call: TRBV7-9; cdr3_aa: CASSLASATDSNQPQHF
j_call: TRBJ2-5; v_call: TRBV28; cdr3_aa: CASSERSGGVETQYF
j_call: TRBJ2-1; v_call: TRBV11-1; cdr3_aa: CASSSAPRAYNEQFF
j_call: TRBJ2-7; v_call: TRBV30; cdr3_aa: CAWSVSGHLSYEQYF
j_call: TRBJ1-1; v_call: TRBV28; cdr3_aa: CASSRRQGAVLAFF
j_call: TRBJ2-5; v_call: TRBV4-3; cdr3_aa: CASSQEPGLAGDYQETQYF
j_call: TRBJ1-2; v_call: TRBV30; cdr3_aa: CAWSGLTVNYGYTF
j_call: TRBJ2-7; v_call: TRBV6-6; cdr3_aa: CASSEKTGAYF